The clone carrying this T cell receptor beta chain appeared a few times. Primed by a sample-barcoded 5' primer and a J-beta primer mix, a second PCR proceeded for roughly 6 to 12 cycles. Each cDNA molecule was tagged by a template-switch adaptor that had 12 random nucleotides. TCRdb recomputed calls from the 5' RACE reads with MiXCR, one row per CDR3 protein. Seen here are 750,000 to 850,000 distinct CDR3 sequences, more than 20% observed once, and the top ten hold approximately 3.7%. Germline loops: CDR1 DFQATT, CDR2 SNEGSKA (reference sequence). V shed 7 bases, J shed 3 bases, and the junction held 8 bases outside the gene matches. The CDR3 is 13 amino acids. These data originate in a study of blood T cells in healthy people across ages. This sample was also put to use in a study of T cells of mothers and their children. That work states: Sequencing returned over 9.5 million TCR beta CDR3 reads per mother and several million per child.

This clonotype originated in a boy between 10 and 17 years old in good health. V and J are TRBV20-1 and TRBJ2-7, with 8 bases that match TRBD1. The specimen sequenced was blood. The CDR3 loop is CSGTGGEFYEQYF. CDR3 sequence (DNA): TGCAGTGGCACAGGGGGAGAGTTCTACGAGCAGTACTTC.